This is a list of T cell receptor beta chains from one sample in a study of blood T cells in healthy people across ages. TCRdb reprocessed the 5' RACE reads via MiXCR and lists one record per CDR3 protein. The data show about 670,000 distinct CDR3 sequences, with 40% to 50% seen just once and 30% held by the top ten. Input material: blood. The source of these receptors is an elderly man in good health. Each CDR3 is given with its conserved first and last residue. The D gene is left open where the match is weak. Part of the rows lack a size; the others show once, few, many or a class for expanded clones.

cdr3_nt cdr3_aa j_call d_call v_call clone_size
TGTGCCAGCAGCTTATATCCTTGCTTTCGGCCGGGCGAGCAGTACTTC CASSLYPCFRPGEQYF TRBJ2-7 NA TRBV7-2 NA
TGCAGTGCTAGAGACCCACTAGCGGGAGTGGCAGATACGCAGTATTTT CSARDPLAGVADTQYF TRBJ2-3 TRBD2 TRBV20-1 few
TGCGCCAGCAGCCAAGATAGACCGGGACTAGGACCCACAGATACGCAGTATTTT CASSQDRPGLGPTDTQYF TRBJ2-3 TRBD2 TRBV4-3 few
TGTGCCAGCAGCCAAGATTTCCGGAGTAATGAAAAACTGTTTTTT CASSQDFRSNEKLFF TRBJ1-4 NA TRBV3-1 few
TGTGCCAGCAGCGTCAGGGTTTCCAAAAACATTCAGTACTTC CASSVRVSKNIQYF TRBJ2-4 NA TRBV13 many
TGTGCCAGCAGCCAAACTAGTCTCGGAGAGACCCAGTACTTC CASSQTSLGETQYF TRBJ2-5 NA TRBV3-1 many
TGTGCCAGCAGCTTAGGGAGCGGGGGGGCCATCAACAATGAGCAGTACTTC CASSLGSGGAINNEQYF TRBJ2-7 TRBD2 TRBV7-2 NA
TGCAGTCGACAGGGGGTCAATGAGCAGTACTTC CSRQGVNEQYF TRBJ2-4 TRBD1 TRBV29-1 NA
TGCAGTGCTAGGTCCCCATCTACAGATACGCAGTATTTT CSARSPSTDTQYF TRBJ2-3 NA TRBV20-1 few
TGCAGTGCTCTGACTAGCGGGGCCGGGAATGAGCAGTTCTTC CSALTSGAGNEQFF TRBJ2-1 TRBD2 TRBV20-1 NA
TGCAGTGCGCCTAGCGGGAGTATTGCAGATACGCAGTATTTT CSAPSGSIADTQYF TRBJ2-3 TRBD2 TRBV20-1 few
TGCAGTGCTCTCCTCCGGGGGACTAGCGGGGTAAACACAGATACGCAGTATTTT CSALLRGTSGVNTDTQYF TRBJ2-3 TRBD2 TRBV20-1 NA
TGTGCCAGCAGTTTACGGGCACCAATGTACGAGCAGTACTTC CASSLRAPMYEQYF TRBJ2-7 NA TRBV27 NA
TGTGCCAGCAGCCTCCTAGCGGGAGGGGACGAGCAGTACTTC CASSLLAGGDEQYF TRBJ2-7 TRBD2 TRBV3-1 few
TGTGCCAGCAGGTACCGACTAGCGGGGGCCTCCTACAATGAGCAGTTCTTC CASRYRLAGASYNEQFF TRBJ2-1 TRBD2 TRBV7-8 NA
TGTGCCAGCAGCGTCTTACACGGAGACGGGGAGCAGTTCTTC CASSVLHGDGEQFF TRBJ2-1 NA TRBV9 NA
TGTGCCAGCAGCGTAGCAGGGGGACCAGGAGGGGCCAACGTCCTGACTTTC CASSVAGGPGGANVLTF TRBJ2-6 TRBD1 TRBV9 NA
TGTGCCAGCAGCTTGGGGACAGGGGTAAACAATGAGCAGTTCTTC CASSLGTGVNNEQFF TRBJ2-1 TRBD1 TRBV7-2 few
TGCAGCGTTGGTGCAGGCCGCTACGAGCAGTACTTC CSVGAGRYEQYF TRBJ2-7 NA TRBV29-1 NA
TGTGCCAGCAGTTTGAATCCCCCTCTCGGGGCCAACGTCCTGACTTTC CASSLNPPLGANVLTF TRBJ2-6 NA TRBV27 NA
TGCAGTGCTAGAGAGGGGGGCTGGACTAGCGGAGATGAGCAGTTCTTC CSAREGGWTSGDEQFF TRBJ2-1 TRBD2 TRBV20-1 many
TGTGCCATCAGTGACGGGGTACAAGAGACCCAGTACTTC CAISDGVQETQYF TRBJ2-5 NA TRBV10-3 NA
TGTGCCAGCAGTGAGGGGGCGGACCCCTACGAGCAGTACTTC CASSEGADPYEQYF TRBJ2-7 NA TRBV2 few
TGCAGCGTGTCCGGGACAGCCTTTTACAATGAGCAGTTCTTC CSVSGTAFYNEQFF TRBJ2-1 TRBD1 TRBV29-1 NA
TGCAGTGCTAGAGATGGGGGTCGGGACGAGCAGTACTTC CSARDGGRDEQYF TRBJ2-7 NA TRBV20-1 few
TGTGCCAGCAGTAGAAAGGGGGCGTCAATCTATGAGCAGTTCTTC CASSRKGASIYEQFF TRBJ2-1 TRBD1 TRBV6-2/TRBV6-3 NA
TGTGCCAGCTCTCAGGGGGGAGGCACCTACAATGAGCAGTTCTTC CASSQGGGTYNEQFF TRBJ2-1 NA TRBV18 few
TGTGCCAGCGGCTGTGGGACGGACTTTGGAAACACCATATATTTT CASGCGTDFGNTIYF TRBJ1-3 NA TRBV7-9 NA
TGTGCCAGCAGTGAGGGGAACGGCGTTCAGTACTTC CASSEGNGVQYF TRBJ2-4 NA TRBV6-2/TRBV6-3 many
TGTGCCAGCAGCCAAGCGGTGGGAACCTACAACGTGCAGTTCTTC CASSQAVGTYNVQFF TRBJ2-1 NA TRBV14 NA
TGTGCCAGCAGGGATGGTCGTGGGGAGACCCAGTACTTC CASRDGRGETQYF TRBJ2-5 NA TRBV2 NA
TGTGCCATCAGCCCCGATGGGGCAACAAAAGAGACCCAGTACTTC CAISPDGATKETQYF TRBJ2-5 NA TRBV10-3 NA
TGTGCCAGCAGTTACTCGGGACAGCAAAACATTCAGTACTTC CASSYSGQQNIQYF TRBJ2-4 TRBD1 TRBV6-2/TRBV6-3 NA
TGTGCCAGCAGCTTCGAGGGGAACTCCTGCAATGAGCAGTTCTTC CASSFEGNSCNEQFF TRBJ2-1 NA TRBV7-3 once
TGTGCCAGCAGCCAAGATGGGGGACTAGCTTCAAACGAGCAGTACTTC CASSQDGGLASNEQYF TRBJ2-7 TRBD2 TRBV4-2 few
TGTGCCAGCAGTCCCCTCCCAGGGAGGGGGCGTATAAATGAGCAGTTCTTC CASSPLPGRGRINEQFF TRBJ2-1 NA TRBV6-1 NA
TGTGCCAGCAGCATCGGACAGGGGGCGTCGGCAACTAATGAAAAACTGTTTTTT CASSIGQGASATNEKLFF TRBJ1-4 TRBD1 TRBV27 few
TGTGCCAGCAGCCAACAGGGGTTTAGTGAAAAACTGTTTTTT CASSQQGFSEKLFF TRBJ1-4 NA TRBV3-1 NA